This TCR beta chain was identified during a study of blood T cell repertoires in COVID-19 (dated by TCRdb to the early 2020s). General notes on the study: Samples from collaborators originated in the United States, Italy and Spain and spanned both the acute and convalescent phases of COVID-19. The material from the prospective study consisted of cDNA or gDNA derived from T cells, B-cell-depleted T cells, or PBMCs. The dataset comprised deeply sampled blood TCRbeta repertoires from subjects exposed to, actively infected with, or recovered from COVID-19. A freely available public database, intended as a resource for researchers studying the immune response to SARS-CoV-2, is where the repertoires were released. The samples were drawn from the first 160 participants of the ongoing ImmuneRACE study and from 1,254 subjects provided by 6 global collaborators. Sample metadata almost always included a de-identified subject ID, COVID-19 status, age in years and sex. Where available, HLA class I and class II types were obtained from metadata supplied by the sample provider rather than from assay-based typing.

Paper-wide results and their limitations: The amount of clinical and demographic metadata varied by source and participant and was provided uncurated.

The immunoSEQ Assay, a bias-controlled multiplex PCR, was used to amplify TCRbeta CDR3 regions from genomic DNA. The paper's data handling went like this. Within the assay, amplification of reference gene primers was used to estimate how many nucleated cells each sample contained. To quantify the absolute abundance of each unique TCRbeta CDR3 rearrangement, sequence reads were collapsed and filtered. Productive Simpson clonality was computed per sample as the square root of Simpson's diversity index over productive rearrangements. Drawn from immuneACCESS, this table holds only the in-frame rearrangements with V and J called that TCRdb kept. Clones are partly lost; checked studies trace under half to an unresolved V gene and leave the rest unexplained. That table is the source of V, J and clone size, and D and trimming were worked out from the DNA. Here the sample has 61,000 or so clones; 70% to 85% occur a single time. The leading ten clones occupy 4.5% to 7% of the sample.

At the junction V is shortened by 0 bases and J by 5 bases, with 19 bases in between. Based on the germline V gene (reference sequence), the CDR1 and CDR2 sequences are LGHDT and YNNKEL. The CDR3 contains 17 residues, cysteine and phenylalanine counted. Only the CDR3 region is kept as DNA, spanning 51 bases read in frame from base 1. A word on this clone: Which antigen it targets is not known. Per-base quality was not reported, and no clone a single base away is much larger than it.

Each collaborating institution followed its own protocols to collect whole blood in K2EDTA tubes. For TCRbeta analysis, collaborator samples were shipped as frozen whole blood, as isolated PBMCs, or as DNA extracted from either sample type. The source material was peripheral blood. The clonotype originates from a woman aged 70 to 79 with acute or convalescent COVID-19. In this chain, TRBV3-1 (or the pseudogene TRBV3-2) is recombined with TRBJ1-1, and TRBD1 may be the D gene, going by 6 matching bases. The sequenced DNA: TGTGCCAGCAGCCAAGATATTTCCCGCAGGGGAAGGACTGAAGCTTTCTTT. Its amino acids are CASSQDISRRGRTEAFF.